These 22 T cell receptor beta chains came from one sample sequenced in a study of molecular identifiers for immune sequencing clone quantification. TCRdb itself ran the PCR reads through MiXCR, one entry per CDR3 protein. The sample holds approximately 100,000 distinct CDR3 sequences, roughly 38% seen once. The sample comprised naive CD8+ T cells from blood, with Jurkat cell RNA spiked in. Subset specified: FACS-sorted CD8+CD4-CCR7+CD45RA+ naive T cells. Source of these receptors: a human donor in good health. Some libraries in this study had Jurkat cell RNA spiked in.

This clonotype was seen once. A much bigger clone sits one base away, suggesting this may be a read error. This chain connects TRBV6-5 to TRBJ2-3, with D possibly being TRBD2 (5 bases). This CDR3 comprises 18 residues. The germline V gene has CDR1 MNHEY and CDR2 SVGAGI. The CDR3 sequence is CSSSYSSERLTYTDTQYF. The CDR3 nucleotides are TGTTCCAGCAGTTACTCGAGTGAGCGGCTTACATACACAGATACGCAGTATTTT.

For this clonotype: A much larger clone lies one base from this, so it may be a read error. The chain has TRBV4-3 and TRBJ2-7; no definite D call. This CDR3 has 15 amino acids. Germline V gene data show CDR1 as LGHNA and CDR2 as YSLEER. The CDR3 sequence is CTSSQDRTALYEQYF. The CDR3 DNA follows: TGCACCAGCAGCCAAGATCGGACCGCCCTCTACGAGCAGTACTTC.

For this clonotype: Since a much larger clone is just one base distant, this may be a read error. The genes are TRBV7-2 and TRBJ1-1, with unresolved D. The germline gives CDR1 SGHTA, CDR2 FQGNSA. The CDR3 runs to 15 residues. The chain's CDR3 is CASSFLFGNRLEALF. CDR3 DNA sequence: TGTGCCAGCAGCTTTCTCTTTGGTAACAGACTTGAAGCTTTGTTT.

This chain uses TRBV20-1 with TRBJ2-5; perhaps TRBD1 as D (6 bases). CDR3 size: 12 residues. V lost 4 bases and J 4 bases, leaving 10 bases between the germline ends. Germline V gene lookup returns CDR1 DFQATT and CDR2 SNEGSKA (reference sequence). This CDR3 reads CSANEGGETQYF. The CDR3, as DNA: TGCAGTGCTAATGAAGGGGGAGAGACCCAGTACTTC.

For this clonotype: A much bigger clone sits one base away, suggesting this may be a read error. J is TRBJ1-4 and V is TRBV5-1; D uncertain. Germline CDR1 SGHRS, CDR2 YFSETQ. The CDR3 runs to 14 residues. CDR3 sequence (DNA): TGCGCCAGCAGCTTGTTCACACCCTCCGAAAAACTGTTATTT. It translates to CASSLFTPSEKLLF.

The chain joins TRBV6-6 to TRBJ2-7; 10 nucleotides align to TRBD2. In germline, CDR1 is MNHNY, CDR2 SVGAGI (reference sequence). This CDR3 has 15 residues. J gave up 1 base and V 8 bases, and 8 bases lay outside the gene matches. CDR3 protein: CASDTGTSESYEQYF. The CDR3 DNA follows: TGTGCCAGCGACACCGGGACTAGCGAGTCCTACGAGCAGTACTTC.

Only one count was recorded for this clonotype. The chain joins TRBV19 to TRBJ2-3, with TRBD2 matching over 7 bases. V dropped 10 bases and J dropped 2; count of bases not matched to a gene: 12. Germline V gene data show CDR1 as LNHDA and CDR2 as SQIVND (reference sequence). This CDR3 has 15 amino acids. The CDR3 sequence is CATSYGRDYTDTQYF. CDR3 nucleotides: TGTGCCACTTCCTACGGGCGGGACTACACAGATACGCAGTATTTT.

On this clonotype: A much larger clone lies a single base off, so this may be a read error. The J gene is TRBJ2-3, the V gene TRBV7-8; 11 nucleotides agree with TRBD2. Germline V gene sequence: CDR1 SGHVS, CDR2 FQNEAQ. CDR3 length: 17 residues. The V gene end was trimmed by 7 bases and the J gene end by 2 bases; junction bases not matched to a gene: 11. In DNA form, the CDR3 reads TGTGCCAGCATCGCAACCATACTAGCGGGGGTCACAGATACGCAGTATTTT. It specifies CASIATILAGVTDTQYF. The variable domain in full, with the rest retrieved from reference TRBV7-8 and TRBJ2-3, is GAGVSQSPRYKVAKRGQDVALRCDPISGHVSLFWYQQALGQGPEFLTYFQNEAQLDKSGLPSDRFFAERPEGSVSTLKIQRTQQEDSAVYLCASIATILAGVTDTQYFGPGTRLTVL.

At least ten counts were recorded for this clonotype. The chain uses TRBV9 and TRBJ1-6, with D uncertain. The V gene lost 3 bases and the J gene lost 7 bases, with 17 bases spanning the gap. The CDR3 is 16 residues long. Germline lookup yields CDR1 SGDLS and CDR2 YYNGEE. CDR3 residues: CASSGSRQGLNSPLHF. In DNA form, the CDR3 reads TGTGCCAGCAGCGGATCAAGACAAGGTTTGAATTCACCCCTCCACTTT.

This clonotype was found a few times. The chain combines TRBV5-6 with TRBJ1-1; no clear D. In germline, CDR1 is SGHDT, CDR2 YYEEEE. V was cut by 2 bases and J by 0 bases, with 8 bases left in between. The CDR3 is made up of 14 amino acids. The CDR3 reads CASSFGRMNTEAFF. The CDR3 bases are TGTGCCAGCAGCTTCGGACGGATGAACACTGAAGCTTTCTTT.

This clonotype showed up many times. The rearrangement links TRBV6-2 or TRBV6-3 to TRBJ1-5, with TRBD1 identical over 12 bases. The length of the CDR3 is 14 residues. Germline trimming cut 8 bases from V and 6 bases from J; bases unmatched to any gene: 5. The germline V gene has CDR1 MNHEY and CDR2 SVGEGT. CDR3 in DNA: TGTGCCAGCGGGACAGGGGGCGCGTTTCAGCCCCAGCATTTT. As protein: CASGTGGAFQPQHF.

V and J are TRBV6-2 or TRBV6-3 and TRBJ2-7; 7 bases map to TRBD2. The CDR3 spans 13 residues. From germline, CDR1 is MNHEY and CDR2 SVGEGT. V was clipped by 7 bases and J by 5 bases; unmatched bases: 8. The CDR3 DNA reads as TGTGCCAGCACCGAGTGGGGGGGTCACGAGCAGTACTTC. It codes for CASTEWGGHEQYF.

This clonotype was recorded many times. V is TRBV29-1 and J is TRBJ2-5; weak D call: TRBD1 (5 bases). V gave up 6 bases and J gave up 2 bases, with 13 bases separating them. Germline CDR1 SQVTM, CDR2 ANQGSEA. This CDR3 region has 13 residues. In DNA form, the CDR3 reads TGCAGCGTAGCCAGACAGTTACAAGAGACCCAGTACTTC. Translated: CSVARQLQETQYF.

As concerns this clonotype: Just one base apart from a much larger clone, this may be a read error. This chain uses TRBV2 with TRBJ2-3; no clear D gene. This CDR3 comprises 10 residues. Germline V gene data show CDR1 as SNHLY and CDR2 as FYNNEI. The CDR3, as DNA: TGTGCCAGCAAAGTAGATACGCAGTGTTTT. This encodes CASKVDTQCF.

This chain links TRBV2 with TRBJ1-4, with a possible D match to TRBD1 (5 bases). Germline V gives CDR1 SNHLY, CDR2 FYNNEI. This CDR3 contains 14 residues. The V gene lost 3 bases and the J gene lost 8 bases, with 13 bases spanning the gap. The CDR3 loop reads CASSDGGMGEKLFF. The CDR3 DNA sequence: TGTGCCAGCAGTGACGGGGGAATGGGCGAAAAACTGTTTTTT.

This clonotype was recorded at least ten times. The chain joins TRBV7-8 to TRBJ2-3; TRBD2 matches at 10 bases. V gave up 4 bases and J gave up 5 bases; unmatched junction bases: 6. Germline CDR1 reads SGHVS; CDR2 reads FQNEAQ. The CDR3 sequence is 15 residues long. This chain's CDR3 is CASSYLAGVKDTQYF. The CDR3 DNA follows: TGTGCCAGCAGCTACCTAGCGGGAGTTAAAGATACGCAGTATTTT.

This clonotype has a handful of counts. The CDR3 sequence: CASSFWEGPEAFF. The CDR3 region has the DNA TGTGCCAGCAGTTTTTGGGAGGGCCCCGAAGCTTTCTTT. The V gene is TRBV6-5, the J gene TRBJ1-1; D unclear. Germline CDR1 MNHEY, CDR2 SVGAGI. The CDR3 spans 13 residues. The ends were cut back, 4 bases at V and 8 bases at J, with 14 bases in the middle.

The sample holds a few counts of this clonotype. This chain uses TRBV28 with TRBJ1-1; 7 positions match TRBD1. Germline V CDR1 and CDR2: MDHEN, SYDVKM. The V segment lost 7 bases and the J segment 4 bases; nucleotides outside the gene matches: 15. The CDR3 runs to 16 residues. Written as DNA, the CDR3 is TGTGCCAGCACCTCCCAGTACCGGGACAGCATCACTGAAGCTTTCTTT. It codes for CASTSQYRDSITEAFF. Full variable domain (outside the CDR3, taken from reference TRBV28 and TRBJ1-1): DVKVTQSSRYLVKRTGEKVFLECVQDMDHENMFWYRQDPGLGLRLIYFSYDVKMKEKGDIPEGYSVSREKKERFSLILESASTNQTSMYLCASTSQYRDSITEAFFGQGTRLTVV.

In its sample, this clonotype was seen a few times. The V and J genes are TRBV20-1 and TRBJ2-2, with no clear D. CDR1 is DFQATT and CDR2 is SNEGSKA in the germline V gene (reference sequence). This CDR3 region has 11 residues. V was shortened by 2 bases and J by 6 bases, with 4 bases between the two germline ends. The CDR3, as DNA: TGCAGTGCTAGACTCCCCGGGGAGCTGTTTTTT. Encoded protein: CSARLPGELFF.

As regards this clonotype: The junction and the germline gene differ at one end; a read error may be behind it. J is TRBJ1-1 and V is TRBV12-3 or TRBV12-4; D unclear. CDR3 size: 15 residues. The CDR3 coding sequence is TGTGCCAGCAGTTTCACAAGTTTGGGGAACACTGAAGCTCTCTTT. This encodes CASSFTSLGNTEALF.

Note on this clonotype: A read error is possible here, since a much larger clone lies one base away. The chain recombines TRBV28 with TRBJ1-1; possibly TRBD1 for D (5 bases). The CDR3 loop spans 15 amino acids. V was shortened by 2 bases and J by 2 bases, with 12 bases between the two germline ends. CDR1 and CDR2 (germline): MDHEN, SYDVKM. In nucleotides, the CDR3 is TGTGCCAGCAGTTTAGGGGGGACGAGTAACACTGAAGCTTTCTTT. This encodes CASSLGGTSNTEAFF.

As for this clonotype: This may stem from a read error, because a much larger clone lies one nucleotide away. The chain joins TRBV29-1 to TRBJ2-4, with D uncertain. The CDR3 length is 14 residues. V lost 4 bases and J 5 bases, leaving 15 bases between the germline ends. From germline, CDR1 is SQVTM and CDR2 ANQGSEA. The CDR3 DNA reads as TGCAGCGTTGCACCCTTTGAGGCTCAAAACATTCAGTACTTC. Translating it yields CSVAPFEAQNIQYF.